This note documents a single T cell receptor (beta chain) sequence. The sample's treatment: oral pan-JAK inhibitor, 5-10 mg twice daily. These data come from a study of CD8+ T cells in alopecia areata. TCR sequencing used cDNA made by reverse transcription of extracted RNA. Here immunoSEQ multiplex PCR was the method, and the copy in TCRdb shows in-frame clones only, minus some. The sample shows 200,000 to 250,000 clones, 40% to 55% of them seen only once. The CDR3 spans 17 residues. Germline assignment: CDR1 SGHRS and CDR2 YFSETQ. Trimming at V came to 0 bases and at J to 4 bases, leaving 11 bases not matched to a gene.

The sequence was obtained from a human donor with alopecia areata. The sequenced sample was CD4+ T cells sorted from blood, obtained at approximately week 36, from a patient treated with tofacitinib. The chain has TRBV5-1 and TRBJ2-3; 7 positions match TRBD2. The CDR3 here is CASSLVAGRARADTQYF. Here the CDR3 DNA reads TGCGCCAGCAGCTTGGTTGCGGGGAGGGCTCGCGCAGATACGCAGTATTTT.